The clone carrying this T cell receptor beta chain was counted a few times. Its antigen is still unknown. The ends lost 5 bases at V and 0 bases at J; junction bases unmatched: 13. The CDR3 sequence is 17 residues long. The data were obtained in a study of CD8 T cells in ankylosing spondylitis. Study-level findings and limits: Disease-linked clones, CD8+, were relatively rare in peripheral blood. What seemed typical of ankylosing spondylitis blood was a TCR beta motif built from roughly eight highly homologous variants. It was reported that disease-linked clones were significantly enriched in matched ankylosing spondylitis synovial fluid.

MiXCR was run by TCRdb on the 5' RACE reads, yielding one entry per CDR3 protein. In the table there are tens of thousands of distinct CDR3 sequences, about 27% of which are singletons. This sequence was found in a male donor with ankylosing spondylitis or in good health (not recorded which). V is TRBV12-3 or TRBV12-4 and J is TRBJ2-7; TRBD2 agrees at 7 bases. The sequencing input was blood, either unsorted or a sorted T cell fraction (not recorded which). As DNA, the CDR3 is TGTGCCAGCAGTCCCACGTCAGGACTAGATTCCTCCTACGAGCAGTACTTC. Translating it yields CASSPTSGLDSSYEQYF.